A selection of T cell receptor beta chains follows, all from one sample in a study of T-cell memory formation after mild COVID-19. TCRdb re-analysed the 5' RACE reads in MiXCR, keeping a single row per CDR3 protein. Here the sample spans 29,000 or so distinct CDR3 sequences, less than 15% being singletons. Sequencing was carried out using PBMCs or a T cell subset sorted from them (not recorded which). Every receptor here comes from an adult woman who had mild COVID-19 (a few samples of this study predate the infection). Cell type and time point are not known. Each CDR3 is given with its conserved first and last residue. Fields, in order: clone size, V gene, J gene, D gene, CDR3 protein, CDR3 DNA. The D gene is left open where the match is weak. Clone size is shown for a subset of rows, as once, few, many or a class of expanded clone.

>many|TRBV29-1|TRBJ2-1|NA
CSVVRADNEQFF
TGCAGCGTTGTACGGGCAGACAATGAGCAGTTCTTC
>many|TRBV3-1|TRBJ1-4|NA
CASSHSANRATNEKLFF
TGTGCCAGCAGCCATTCCGCGAACAGGGCAACTAATGAAAAACTGTTTTTT
>many|TRBV20-1|TRBJ1-1|TRBD1
CSAGRPDRETEAFF
TGCAGTGCTGGGCGCCCTGACAGGGAAACTGAAGCTTTCTTT
>many|TRBV6-1|TRBJ1-1|NA
CASSKRDFWYTEAFF
TGTGCCAGCAGTAAAAGGGACTTCTGGTACACTGAAGCTTTCTTT
>many|TRBV20-1|TRBJ1-1|NA
CSGRTTGGDTEAFF
TGCAGTGGGAGGACAACTGGAGGAGACACTGAAGCTTTCTTT
>many|TRBV28|TRBJ1-5|NA
CASSSGGAIGNQPQHF
TGTGCCAGCAGTTCTGGGGGAGCGATCGGCAATCAGCCCCAGCATTTT
>many|TRBV20-1|TRBJ1-5|NA
CSATAGPQNQPQHF
TGCAGTGCCACGGCGGGGCCCCAGAATCAGCCCCAGCATTTT
>many|TRBV4-3|TRBJ1-2|NA
CASSQDRAYGGYTF
TGCGCCAGCAGCCAAGACAGGGCGTACGGGGGCTACACCTTC
>many|TRBV14|TRBJ1-1|NA
CASSSGRNTEAFF
TGTGCCAGCAGCTCTGGACGGAACACTGAAGCTTTCTTT
>NA|TRBV6-5|TRBJ2-1|TRBD2
CASSYSSGGTSGFGYNEQFF
TGTGCCAGCAGTTACTCTAGCGGCGGGACTAGCGGTTTCGGATACAATGAGCAGTTCTTC
>many|TRBV7-9|TRBJ2-1|NA
CASSPVTRGEQFF
TGTGCCAGCAGCCCGGTGACTCGGGGGGAGCAGTTCTTC
>NA|TRBV5-1|TRBJ1-4|TRBD1
CASSYHTGGEITNEKLFF
TGCGCCAGCAGCTACCATACAGGGGGCGAAATTACTAATGAAAAACTGTTTTTT
>many|TRBV9|TRBJ1-1|TRBD1
CASSVGGTGAPSTEAFF
TGTGCCAGCAGCGTAGGGGGGACAGGGGCCCCGAGCACTGAAGCTTTCTTT
>many|TRBV21-1|TRBJ1-6|NA
CASSKRKGRHSPLHF
TGTGCCAGCAGCAAGAGAAAGGGGAGGCATTCACCCCTCCACTTT
>many|TRBV19|TRBJ2-1|NA
CASSRGLSDEQFF
TGTGCCAGTAGTAGGGGACTCTCAGATGAGCAGTTCTTC
>many|TRBV2|TRBJ2-2|NA
CASSVRSLNTGELFF
TGTGCCAGCAGTGTTCGGTCCTTGAACACCGGGGAGCTGTTTTTT
>many|TRBV29-1|TRBJ2-5|NA
CSVVGSGGGETQYF
TGCAGCGTTGTAGGATCAGGGGGGGGAGAGACCCAGTACTTC
>many|TRBV6-1|TRBJ1-2|NA
CASSEAETGAYYGYTF
TGTGCCAGCAGTGAGGCGGAGACCGGCGCCTACTATGGCTACACCTTC
>many|TRBV21-1|TRBJ2-5|NA
CAVPGLGTQYF
TGTGCCGTCCCTGGTTTGGGGACCCAGTACTTC
>many|TRBV5-1|TRBJ1-4|TRBD1
CASSPGQNDEKLFF
TGCGCCAGCAGCCCGGGACAGAATGATGAAAAACTGTTTTTT
>many|TRBV20-1|TRBJ2-3|NA
CSSAVNRADTQYF
TGCAGCAGTGCAGTAAATCGTGCAGATACGCAGTATTTT
>many|TRBV4-1|TRBJ2-7|NA
CASSQDTSSYEQYF
TGCGCCAGCAGCCAAGATACATCCAGCTACGAGCAGTACTTC
>many|TRBV2|TRBJ2-3|NA
CASKGADTSTDTQYF
TGTGCCAGCAAAGGGGCAGACACTAGCACAGATACGCAGTATTTT
>NA|TRBV20-1|TRBJ1-5|TRBD1
CSARDRGIYSNQPQHF
TGCAGTGCTCGGGACAGGGGGATTTATAGCAATCAGCCCCAGCATTTT
>many|TRBV7-9|TRBJ1-2|NA
CASSTGTSLGYTF
TGTGCCAGCAGCACCGGGACATCTCTTGGCTACACCTTC
>many|TRBV12-3/TRBV12-4|TRBJ2-7|TRBD2
CASMPGLAVYEQYF
TGTGCCAGCATGCCGGGACTAGCGGTCTACGAGCAGTACTTC
>many|TRBV20-1|TRBJ2-3|TRBD2
CSARDTLAGIAQYF
TGCAGTGCTAGAGATACCCTAGCGGGAATTGCGCAGTATTTT
>many|TRBV6-5|TRBJ2-7|NA
CASRRGHLLAHEQYF
TGTGCCAGCAGGCGAGGACACCTCCTCGCGCACGAGCAGTACTTC
>many|TRBV6-5|TRBJ1-2|TRBD1
CASRQPDRVGGYTF
TGTGCCAGCAGACAACCGGACAGGGTTGGTGGCTACACCTTC
>many|TRBV7-2|TRBJ2-5|TRBD2
CASSLGRGETETQYF
TGTGCCAGCAGCTTAGGGCGGGGGGAAACAGAGACCCAGTACTTC
>many|TRBV18|TRBJ2-4|TRBD1
CASSPISGGADIQYF
TGTGCCAGCTCACCTATTTCAGGGGGCGCGGACATTCAGTACTTC
>many|TRBV27|TRBJ2-7|NA
CASSWDGRSAEQYF
TGTGCCAGCAGTTGGGATGGGCGTTCCGCCGAGCAGTACTTC